A single sample is the source of the 4 T cell receptor beta chains below, sequenced in a study of vaccination effects on CD4 cells after COVID-19. Antigen-specific CD4+ T cell clonotypes were called by their expansion after viral peptide-pool culture in ViraFEST. Scientists isolated CD4+ T cells after a roughly nine-day culture period ended. The repertoire was sequenced with immunoSEQ multiplex PCR; TCRdb's copy has only in-frame clones and lacks some. This sample has more than 50,000 clones; roughly 79% occur once, and the top ten carry more than 2%. No antigens are known for them. Sequencing was performed on CD4+ T cells from PBMCs cultured with HCoV-229E spike peptides, taken before COVID-19 vaccination. Receptors originate from a human donor who received a COVID-19 vaccine.

The chain joins TRBV5-1 to TRBJ2-3, with 9 bases aligning to TRBD2. V shed 5 bases, J shed 14 bases, and the junction held 15 bases outside the gene matches. The germline V gene encodes CDR1 SGHRS and CDR2 YFSETQ. The CDR3 runs 14 residues. The CDR3, as DNA: TGCGCCAGCAGTCAGAGCGGGGGGCCTGACCATACGTATTTT. Its translation: CASSQSGGPDHTYF.

This clone came up once. The chain has TRBV7-9 and TRBJ2-5; TRBD2 might be the D (6 bases). Deletions cut 5 bases from V and 0 bases from J, with 16 bases between. This CDR3 comprises 16 residues. In germline, CDR1 is SEHNR, CDR2 FQNEAQ (reference sequence). CDR3 in DNA: TGTGCCAGCAGCCCCCAAAGAGCGGGCGACCAAGAGACCCAGTACTTC. Encoded protein: CASSPQRAGDQETQYF.

This clone appeared a few times. The rearrangement links TRBV4-1 to TRBJ2-5; 8 bases are shared with TRBD1. The CDR3 runs to 18 residues. The V gene end was trimmed by 4 bases and the J gene end by 5 bases; junction bases not matched to a gene: 18. Germline loops: CDR1 MGHRA, CDR2 YSYEKL. The DNA for the CDR3 is TGCGCCAGCAGCCGAGCTCCCGCCGGGACAGGAGGACCGGAGACCCAGTACTTC. Translating it yields CASSRAPAGTGGPETQYF.

The chain couples TRBV7-2 to TRBJ1-1; D gene ambiguous. The germline V gene encodes CDR1 SGHTA and CDR2 FQGNSA. The CDR3 spans 13 residues. Trimming stripped 8 bases from V and 6 bases from J, with 16 bases between. The CDR3 sequence: CASGGLREAEAFF. In DNA form, the CDR3 reads TGTGCCAGCGGAGGGCTCCGGGAGGCTGAAGCTTTCTTT. The entire variable domain, with the rest obtained from reference TRBV7-2 and TRBJ1-1, is as follows: GAGVSQSPSNKVTEKGKDVELRCDPISGHTALYWYRQSLGQGLEFLIYFQGNSAPDKSGLPSDRFSAERTGGSVSTLTIQRTQQEDSAVYLCASGGLREAEAFFGQGTRLTVV.